The clone carrying this TCR beta chain was found many times. Its target is not known. CDR1 and CDR2 (germline): MNHNY, SVGAGI (reference sequence). The CDR3 runs 17 residues. Trimming shortened V by 2 bases and J by 2 bases, and 15 bases separated the two germline ends. The sample is drawn from a study of T cell repertoires in cytomegalovirus infection. Study background: Shared public TCR beta signatures pointed to both CMV infection and a matching HLA type.

In TCRdb, the reads were re-called with MiXCR into one record per CDR3 protein. The sample includes under 70,000 distinct CDR3 sequences, 33% of them seen just once. Study-wide findings and caveats: The study identified carriers of CMV plus the relevant HLA from cumulative public TCR beta family frequency. What dominated the ex vivo response were HLA-C-restricted CMV-specific TCR beta clonotypes.

Source material: PBMCs, sequenced either directly or after in vitro stimulation (not recorded which). V and J are TRBV6-6 and TRBJ2-2, with TRBD2 as a possible D gene (6 bases). This receptor was taken from a human donor in good health (CMV status not recorded). Some clones in this sample may be carry-over from other donors' samples. CDR3 DNA sequence: TGTGCCAGCAGTTACGGGTACGGGAGAGGAAACACCGGGGAGCTGTTTTTT. Its translation: CASSYGYGRGNTGELFF.